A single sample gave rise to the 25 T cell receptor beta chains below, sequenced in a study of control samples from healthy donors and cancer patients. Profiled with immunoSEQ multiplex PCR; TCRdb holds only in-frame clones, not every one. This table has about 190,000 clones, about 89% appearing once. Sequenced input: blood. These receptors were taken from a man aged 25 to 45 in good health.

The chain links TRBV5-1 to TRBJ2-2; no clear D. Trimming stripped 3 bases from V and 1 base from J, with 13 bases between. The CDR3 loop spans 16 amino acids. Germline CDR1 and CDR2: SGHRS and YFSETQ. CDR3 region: CASSSVDSLNTGELFF. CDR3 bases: TGCGCCAGCAGCTCGGTCGACTCCCTGAACACCGGGGAGCTGTTTTTT.

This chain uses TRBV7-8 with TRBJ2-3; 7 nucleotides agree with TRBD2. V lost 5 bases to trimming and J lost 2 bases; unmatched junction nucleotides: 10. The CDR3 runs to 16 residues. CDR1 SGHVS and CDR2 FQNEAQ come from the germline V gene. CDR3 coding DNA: TGTGCCAGCAGCCCTCTGTCCCTAGCGGACACAGATACGCAGTATTTT. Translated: CASSPLSLADTDTQYF.

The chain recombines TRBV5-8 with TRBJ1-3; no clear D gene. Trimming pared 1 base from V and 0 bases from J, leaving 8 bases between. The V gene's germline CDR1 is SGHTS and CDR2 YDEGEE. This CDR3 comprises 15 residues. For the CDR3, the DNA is TGTGCCAGCAGCTTGAGAGCGGTCTCTGGAAACACCATATATTTT. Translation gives CASSLRAVSGNTIYF.

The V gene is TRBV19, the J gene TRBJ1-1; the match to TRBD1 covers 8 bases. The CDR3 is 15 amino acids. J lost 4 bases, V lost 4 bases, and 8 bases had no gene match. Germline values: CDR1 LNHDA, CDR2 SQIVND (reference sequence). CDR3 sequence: CASSTRTGRGTEAFF. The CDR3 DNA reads TGTGCCAGTAGTACCCGGACAGGGAGGGGCACTGAAGCTTTCTTT.

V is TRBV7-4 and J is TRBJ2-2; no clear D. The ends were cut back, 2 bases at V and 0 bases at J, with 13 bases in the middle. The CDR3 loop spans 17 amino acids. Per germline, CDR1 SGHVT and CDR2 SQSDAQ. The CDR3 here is CASSLRVPIANTGELFF. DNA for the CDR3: TGTGCCAGCAGCTTAAGGGTGCCTATCGCGAACACCGGGGAGCTGTTTTTT.

The CDR3 is CASSCTEAFF. In DNA, the CDR3 is TGTGCCAGCAGTTGCACTGAAGCTTTCTTT. The chain employs TRBV6-5 and TRBJ1-1; D unresolved. Trimming removed 4 bases at V and 4 bases at J, with 1 base between. Germline V gene data show CDR1 as MNHEY and CDR2 as SVGAGI. This CDR3 spans 10 amino acids.

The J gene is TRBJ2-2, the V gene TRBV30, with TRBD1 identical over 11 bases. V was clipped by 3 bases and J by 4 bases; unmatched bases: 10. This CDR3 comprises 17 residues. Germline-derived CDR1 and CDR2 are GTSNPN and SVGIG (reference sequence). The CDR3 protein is CAWRAYSGTGGTGELFF. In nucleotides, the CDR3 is TGTGCCTGGAGAGCCTACTCCGGGACAGGGGGCACCGGGGAGCTGTTTTTT.

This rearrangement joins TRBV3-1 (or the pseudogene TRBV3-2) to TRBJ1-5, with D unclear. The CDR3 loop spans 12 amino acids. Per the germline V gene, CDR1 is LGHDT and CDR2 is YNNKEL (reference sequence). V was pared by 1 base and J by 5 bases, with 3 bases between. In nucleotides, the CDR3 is TGTGCCAGCAGCCAAGGATATCAGCCCCAGCATTTT. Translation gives CASSQGYQPQHF.

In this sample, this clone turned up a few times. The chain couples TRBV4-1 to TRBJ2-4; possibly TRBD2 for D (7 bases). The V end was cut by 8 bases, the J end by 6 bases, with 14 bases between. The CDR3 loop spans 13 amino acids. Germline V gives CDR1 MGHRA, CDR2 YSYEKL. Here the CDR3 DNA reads TGCGCCAGCTGCCTGGGGGGGGCAAACATTCAGTACTTC. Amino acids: CASCLGGANIQYF.

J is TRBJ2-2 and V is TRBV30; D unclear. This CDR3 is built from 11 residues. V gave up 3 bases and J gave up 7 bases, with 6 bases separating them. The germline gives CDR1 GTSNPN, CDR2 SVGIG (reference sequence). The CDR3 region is CAWRHVGELFF. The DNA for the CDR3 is TGTGCCTGGAGACATGTCGGGGAGCTGTTTTTT.

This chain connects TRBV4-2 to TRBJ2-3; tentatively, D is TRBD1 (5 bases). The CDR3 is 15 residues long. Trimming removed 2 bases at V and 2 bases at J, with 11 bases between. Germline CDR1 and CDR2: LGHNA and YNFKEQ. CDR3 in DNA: TGTGCCAGCAGCCAAAGAACAGGTGACACAGATACGCAGTATTTT. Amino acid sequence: CASSQRTGDTDTQYF.

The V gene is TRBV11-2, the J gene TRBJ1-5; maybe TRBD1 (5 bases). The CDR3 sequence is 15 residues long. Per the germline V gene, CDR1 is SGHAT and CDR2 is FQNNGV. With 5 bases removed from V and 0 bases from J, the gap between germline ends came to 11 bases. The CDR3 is CASSPGQGSNQPQHF. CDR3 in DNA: TGTGCCAGCAGCCCCGGGCAGGGTAGCAATCAGCCCCAGCATTTT. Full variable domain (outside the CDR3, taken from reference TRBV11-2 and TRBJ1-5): EAGVAQSPRYKIIEKRQSVAFWCNPISGHATLYWYQQILGQGPKLLIQFQNNGVVDDSQLPKDRFSAERLKGVDSTLKIQPAKLEDSAVYLCASSPGQGSNQPQHFGDGTRLSIL.

CDR3 DNA sequence: TGTGCCAGCAGCCCCTGGGGGACAGCCTCCAATGAGCAGTTCTTC. Amino acids: CASSPWGTASNEQFF. V usage is TRBV9 and J usage is TRBJ2-1, with 7 bases that match TRBD1. The CDR3 has 15 amino acids. Germline V gene sequence: CDR1 SGDLS, CDR2 YYNGEE. Germline trimming cut 4 bases from V and 6 bases from J; bases unmatched to any gene: 10.

The CDR3 region has the DNA TGTGCCAGTAGTATTGGGGGGGTTGTGACAGATACGCAGTATTTT. It encodes CASSIGGVVTDTQYF. V and J are TRBV19 and TRBJ2-3, with TRBD2 matching 7 bases. Germline CDR1 reads LNHDA; CDR2 reads SQIVND (reference sequence). The CDR3 contains 15 residues. The V and J ends lost 3 bases and 3 bases, in that order; junction bases with no gene match: 6.

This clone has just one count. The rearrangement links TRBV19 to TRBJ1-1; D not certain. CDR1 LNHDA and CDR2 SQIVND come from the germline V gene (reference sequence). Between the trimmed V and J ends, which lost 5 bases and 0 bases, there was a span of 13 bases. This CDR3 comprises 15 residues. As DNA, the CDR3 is TGTGCCAGTAGTCCACCGGACGACTTGAACACTGAAGCTTTCTTT. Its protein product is CASSPPDDLNTEAFF.

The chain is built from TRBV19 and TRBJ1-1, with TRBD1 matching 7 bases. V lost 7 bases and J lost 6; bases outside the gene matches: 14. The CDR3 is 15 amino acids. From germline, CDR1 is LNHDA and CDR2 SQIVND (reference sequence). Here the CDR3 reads CASNLLQGSGAEAFF. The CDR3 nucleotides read TGTGCCAGTAATCTATTACAGGGGAGTGGAGCTGAAGCTTTCTTT. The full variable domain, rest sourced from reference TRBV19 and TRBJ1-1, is DGGITQSPKYLFRKEGQNVTLSCEQNLNHDAMYWYRQDPGQGLRLIYYSQIVNDFQKGDIAEGYSVSREKKESFPLTVTSAQKNPTAFYLCASNLLQGSGAEAFFGQGTRLTVV.

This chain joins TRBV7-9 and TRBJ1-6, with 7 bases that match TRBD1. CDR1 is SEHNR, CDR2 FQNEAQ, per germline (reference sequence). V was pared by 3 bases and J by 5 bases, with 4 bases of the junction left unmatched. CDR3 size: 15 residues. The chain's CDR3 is CASSFGTADNSPLHF. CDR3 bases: TGTGCCAGCAGCTTTGGGACAGCTGATAATTCACCCCTCCACTTT.

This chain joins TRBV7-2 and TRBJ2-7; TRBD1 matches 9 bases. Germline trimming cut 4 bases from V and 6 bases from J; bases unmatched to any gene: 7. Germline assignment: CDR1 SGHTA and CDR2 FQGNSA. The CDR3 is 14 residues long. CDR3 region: CASSSGTGSPEQYF. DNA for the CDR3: TGTGCCAGCAGCTCAGGGACAGGGAGCCCCGAGCAGTACTTC. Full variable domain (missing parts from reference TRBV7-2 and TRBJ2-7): GAGVSQSPSNKVTEKGKDVELRCDPISGHTALYWYRQSLGQGLEFLIYFQGNSAPDKSGLPSDRFSAERTGGSVSTLTIQRTQQEDSAVYLCASSSGTGSPEQYFGPGTRLTVT.

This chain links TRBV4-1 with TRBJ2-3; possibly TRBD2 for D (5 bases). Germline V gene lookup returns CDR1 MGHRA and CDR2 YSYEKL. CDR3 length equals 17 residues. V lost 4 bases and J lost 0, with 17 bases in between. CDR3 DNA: TGCGCCAGCAGCCTCACCAGCTCACGGGGAAGCACAGATACGCAGTATTTT. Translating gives CASSLTSSRGSTDTQYF.

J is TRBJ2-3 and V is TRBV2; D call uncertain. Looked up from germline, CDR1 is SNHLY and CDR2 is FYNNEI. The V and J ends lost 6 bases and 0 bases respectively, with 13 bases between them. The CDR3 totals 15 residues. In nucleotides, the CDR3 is TGTGCCAGCAGGTGGCTGGGTTCTAGCACAGATACGCAGTATTTT. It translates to CASRWLGSSTDTQYF.

The CDR3 DNA reads TGTGCCAGCAGCGGGGGGCCCAAAAACATTCAGTACTTC. As protein: CASSGGPKNIQYF. The J gene is TRBJ2-4, the V gene TRBV3-1 (or the pseudogene TRBV3-2); D could derive from TRBD1 or TRBD2 (6 bases each). Per germline, CDR1 LGHDT and CDR2 YNNKEL (reference sequence). V shed 5 bases and J shed 2 bases, with 7 bases lying between them. CDR3 length: 13 residues.

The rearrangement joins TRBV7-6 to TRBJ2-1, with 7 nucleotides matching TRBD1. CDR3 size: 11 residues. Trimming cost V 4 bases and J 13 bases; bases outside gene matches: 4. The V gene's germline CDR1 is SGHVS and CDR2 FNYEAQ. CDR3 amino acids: CASSSGQDQFF. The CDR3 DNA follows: TGTGCCAGCAGCTCCGGACAGGATCAGTTCTTC. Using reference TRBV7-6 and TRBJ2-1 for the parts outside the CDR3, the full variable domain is GAGVSQSPRYKVTKRGQDVALRCDPISGHVSLYWYRQALGQGPEFLTYFNYEAQQDKSGLPNDRFSAERPEGSISTLTIQRTEQRDSAMYRCASSSGQDQFFGPGTRLTVL.

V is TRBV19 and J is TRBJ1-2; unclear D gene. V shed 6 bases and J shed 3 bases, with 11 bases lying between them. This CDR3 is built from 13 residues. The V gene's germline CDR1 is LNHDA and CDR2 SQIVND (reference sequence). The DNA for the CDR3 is TGTGCCAGTAGCCGAACAGCAGACTATGGCTACACCTTC. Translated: CASSRTADYGYTF.

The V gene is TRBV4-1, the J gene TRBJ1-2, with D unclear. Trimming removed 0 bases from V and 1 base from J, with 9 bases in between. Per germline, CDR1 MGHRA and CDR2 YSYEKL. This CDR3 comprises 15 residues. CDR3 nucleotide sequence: TGCGCCAGCAGCCAAGATCCAGGAAATAACTATGGCTACACCTTC. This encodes CASSQDPGNNYGYTF.

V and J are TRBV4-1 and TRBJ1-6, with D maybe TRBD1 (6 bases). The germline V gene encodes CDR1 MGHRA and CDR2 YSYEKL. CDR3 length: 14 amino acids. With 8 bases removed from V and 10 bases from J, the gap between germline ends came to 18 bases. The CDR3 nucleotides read TGCGCCAGCTCCCCGGAACAGGGATCATCACCCCTCCACTTT. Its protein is CASSPEQGSSPLHF.